This record concerns one TCR beta chain sequence. V was cut by 6 bases and J by 0 bases, with 12 bases left in between. The CDR3 consists of 14 residues. In germline, CDR1 is SGHDT, CDR2 YYEEEE. Source study methods: The authors estimated nucleated cell counts from reference gene primer amplification. Sequenced by immunoSEQ multiplex PCR; TCRdb stores in-frame clones only, minus some. The V and J calls and clone size come from that table; D and trimming were worked out from the DNA. The sample records roughly 300,000 clones, 85% being singletons. Which cohort a participant joined came from the clinical history participants gave. Before being deemed recovered, Cohort 3 donors had two negative PCRs, clearance, or symptom resolution. The sample originates from a study of blood T cell repertoires in COVID-19. Overall study: Sites in the United States, Italy and Spain provided acute and convalescent COVID-19 samples.

This sequence originates from a woman aged 50 to 60 who had recovered from COVID-19. The chain recombines TRBV5-6 with TRBJ2-5, with D tentatively TRBD1 (5 bases). The sequencing input was PBMCs or T cells enriched from blood (not recorded which). CDR3 coding DNA: TGTGCCAGCAAACGCCGACAGTACCAAGAGACCCAGTACTTC. This sequence encodes CASKRRQYQETQYF.